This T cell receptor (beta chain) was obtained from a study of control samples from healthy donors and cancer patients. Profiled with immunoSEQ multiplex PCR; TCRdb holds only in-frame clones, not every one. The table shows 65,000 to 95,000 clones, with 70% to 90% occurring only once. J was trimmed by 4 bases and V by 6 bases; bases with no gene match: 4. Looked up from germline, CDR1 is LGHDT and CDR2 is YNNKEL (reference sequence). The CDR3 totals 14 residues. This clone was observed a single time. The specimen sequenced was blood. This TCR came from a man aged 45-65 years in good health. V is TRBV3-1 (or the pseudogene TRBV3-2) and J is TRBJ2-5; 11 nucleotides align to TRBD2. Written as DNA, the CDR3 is TGTGCCAGCAGAGGTAGCGGGGGGGCAGAGACCCAGTACTTC. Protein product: CASRGSGGAETQYF.